The 14 T cell receptor beta chains reported below all come from one sample, sequenced in a study of T cells in Graves' hyperthyroidism and ophthalmopathy. TCR beta CDR3 region amplification was performed from RNA transcripts. First-round RT-PCR of the TCR CDR3 relied on the HTBI primer set. TCRdb itself ran the multiplex PCR reads through MiXCR, one entry per CDR3 protein. The table lists some 800,000 distinct CDR3 sequences, 38% of them singletons. Sequenced material: blood. These receptors were collected from a man aged 18 to 35 with Graves' hyperthyroidism.

A word on this clonotype: This likely stems from a read error, as it lies one base from a far larger clone. No conserved phenylalanine or tryptophan ends this CDR3, so it is likely a read error. J is TRBJ1-2 and V is TRBV7-2; D not certain. CDR3 length: 12 amino acids. The germline V gene has CDR1 SGHTA and CDR2 FQGNSA. The ends were cut back, 1 base at V and 5 bases at J, with 5 bases in the middle. The chain's CDR3 is CASSLGLYGYTL. The CDR3 bases are TGTGCCAGCAGCTTAGGACTTTATGGCTACACCCTC.

The chain links TRBV11-2 to TRBJ2-6, with D possibly matching TRBD2 (6 bases). The CDR3 is 15 amino acids. Germline CDR1 reads SGHAT; CDR2 reads FQNNGV. V was trimmed by 5 bases and J by 4 bases, leaving 12 bases between them. The CDR3 loop reads CASSLRRAGANVLTF. In nucleotides, the CDR3 is TGTGCCAGCAGCCTCCGGAGGGCCGGGGCCAACGTCCTGACTTTC.

The V call is TRBV12-3 or TRBV12-4, the J call TRBJ1-1; D gene uncertain. The CDR3 consists of 13 residues. V was shortened by 3 bases and J by 3 bases, with 8 bases between the two germline ends. The CDR3 region is CASSLMGYTEAFF. The CDR3 coding sequence is TGTGCCAGCAGTTTGATGGGGTACACTGAAGCTTTCTTT.

In its sample, this clonotype was seen many times. J is TRBJ2-7 and V is TRBV4-1; the D is unclear. CDR3 size: 12 residues. Per germline, CDR1 MGHRA and CDR2 YSYEKL. Trimming removed 3 bases from V and 4 bases from J, with 7 bases in between. The CDR3 nucleotides are TGCGCCAGCAGCCAGGACGGATACGAGCAGTACTTC. It translates to CASSQDGYEQYF.

This clonotype has ten or more counts. V is TRBV19 and J is TRBJ1-1; D is unresolved. V was trimmed by 3 bases and J by 4 bases, leaving 12 bases between them. CDR1 is LNHDA and CDR2 is SQIVND in the germline V gene (reference sequence). The CDR3 has 14 amino acids. The CDR3 DNA is TGTGCCAGTAGTATCGGCCGGTACGTCACTGAAGCTTTCTTT. Translated, it gives CASSIGRYVTEAFF.

The sample holds many counts of this clonotype. This chain connects TRBV25-1 to TRBJ1-4; TRBD1 is a possible D gene (5 bases). Germline V gene sequence: CDR1 MGHDK, CDR2 SYGVNS. The V gene lost 4 bases and the J gene lost 6 bases, with 21 bases spanning the gap. This CDR3 contains 17 residues. As DNA, the CDR3 is TGTGCCAGCAGTGCACCTACCTTAGGGGTTTGGGATGAAAAACTGTTTTTT. Translated, it gives CASSAPTLGVWDEKLFF.

The table lists this clonotype with a few counts. J is TRBJ1-1 and V is TRBV6-6; D is ambiguous. CDR1 is MNHNY and CDR2 is SVGAGI in the germline V gene (reference sequence). The germline V and J ends were trimmed by 7 bases and 4 bases, with 16 bases remaining between them. The CDR3 loop spans 14 amino acids. The CDR3 here is CASTGFRVGTEAFF. In DNA form, the CDR3 reads TGTGCCAGCACCGGATTTCGTGTGGGCACTGAAGCTTTCTTT.

The chain employs TRBV7-3 and TRBJ1-1; 7 nucleotides agree with TRBD1. The CDR3 runs 14 residues. J lost 6 bases, V lost 3 bases, and 7 bases had no gene match. Germline CDR1 is SGHTA and CDR2 is FQGTGA. CDR3 bases: TGTGCCAGCAGCTTGACAGGGCAAGTTTCTGAAGCTTTCTTT. The encoded protein is CASSLTGQVSEAFF. The full variable domain, completed using reference TRBV7-3 and TRBJ1-1, is GAGVSQTPSNKVTEKGKYVELRCDPISGHTALYWYRQSLGQGPEFLIYFQGTGAADDSGLPNDRFFAVRPEGSVSTLKIQRTERGDSAVYLCASSLTGQVSEAFFGQGTRLTVV.

About this clonotype: One end of the junction varies from germline; a read error may be responsible. The chain couples TRBV19 to TRBJ2-5; TRBD2 agrees at 10 bases. The germline gives CDR1 LNHDA, CDR2 SQIVND (reference sequence). The length of the CDR3 is 17 residues. As DNA, the CDR3 is TGTGCCAGTAGTGGGGGGGGGCTAGCGGGGGCCCAAGAGGCCCAGTACTTC. Translating gives CASSGGGLAGAQEAQYF.

This clonotype has more than one count but fewer than ten. The chain combines TRBV29-1 with TRBJ2-2; 9 bases match TRBD1. The CDR3 runs 16 residues. J lost 3 bases, V lost 0 bases, and 5 bases had no gene match. The germline CDR1 and CDR2 sequences are SQVTM and ANQGSEA. The CDR3 sequence is CSVEDRGTGYTGELFF. The CDR3, as DNA: TGCAGCGTTGAAGATCGGGGGACAGGGTACACCGGGGAGCTGTTTTTT.

The chain couples TRBV5-1 to TRBJ1-6; D unresolved. The germline V gene encodes CDR1 SGHRS and CDR2 YFSETQ. The CDR3 contains 15 residues. Deletions cut 4 bases from V and 10 bases from J, with 18 bases between. CDR3 protein: CASSLEASPASPLHF. The CDR3 DNA is TGCGCCAGCAGCCTGGAGGCCTCCCCAGCCTCACCCCTCCACTTT.

This chain connects TRBV5-8 to TRBJ2-7; tentatively, D is TRBD1 or TRBD2 (5 bases each). Trimming pared 4 bases from V and 0 bases from J, leaving 14 bases between. Germline V gives CDR1 SGHTS, CDR2 YDEGEE. The CDR3 sequence is 15 residues long. CDR3 loop: CASSQGPLSSYEQYF. DNA of the CDR3: TGTGCCAGCAGCCAGGGACCCTTGAGCTCCTACGAGCAGTACTTC.

The rearrangement joins TRBV9 to TRBJ2-7, with D unclear. The V end lost 4 bases, the J end lost 3 bases, and 20 bases lay between the germline ends. CDR1 is SGDLS and CDR2 is YYNGEE in the germline V gene. The CDR3 has 16 amino acids. CDR3: CASSQGPFGEFYEQYF. CDR3 DNA sequence: TGTGCCAGCAGCCAAGGCCCCTTCGGCGAGTTCTACGAGCAGTACTTC.

This clonotype appeared many times. The chain joins TRBV19 to TRBJ1-5; tentatively, D is TRBD1 (5 bases). This CDR3 contains 14 residues. Germline assignment: CDR1 LNHDA and CDR2 SQIVND (reference sequence). The V gene lost 5 bases and the J gene lost 3 bases, with 11 bases spanning the gap. The CDR3 is CASSRGGINQPQHF. As DNA, the CDR3 is TGTGCCAGTAGTCGGGGCGGCATCAATCAGCCCCAGCATTTT.